This T cell receptor beta chain derives from a study of blood T cells in healthy people across ages. Broader study findings: Bulk PBMC profiling left naive and antigen-experienced comparisons inconclusive. Whereas aged donors had fewer naive CD4+ cells, long-lived donors had more of them and higher diversity.

With a J-beta primer mix and a sample-barcoded 5' primer, a second PCR ran roughly 6 to 11 cycles. Each sample yielded at least 3 million CDR3-containing paired-end reads. TCRdb used MiXCR to reprocess the 5' RACE reads, holding one entry per CDR3 protein. The sample carries hundreds of thousands of distinct CDR3 sequences, around 49% recorded once. Germline assignment: CDR1 MNHNY and CDR2 SVGAGI (reference sequence). The CDR3 runs to 12 residues. V was cut by 8 bases and J by 4 bases, with 9 bases left in between. In regard to this clonotype: Its antigen is unknown.

This TCR derives from a woman between 55 and 75 years old in good health. The chain employs TRBV6-6 and TRBJ1-5; TRBD1 is a possible D gene (5 bases). Sequenced input: blood. CDR3 protein: CASGEGNQPQHF. The CDR3 nucleotides read TGTGCCAGCGGCGAGGGGAATCAGCCCCAGCATTTT.